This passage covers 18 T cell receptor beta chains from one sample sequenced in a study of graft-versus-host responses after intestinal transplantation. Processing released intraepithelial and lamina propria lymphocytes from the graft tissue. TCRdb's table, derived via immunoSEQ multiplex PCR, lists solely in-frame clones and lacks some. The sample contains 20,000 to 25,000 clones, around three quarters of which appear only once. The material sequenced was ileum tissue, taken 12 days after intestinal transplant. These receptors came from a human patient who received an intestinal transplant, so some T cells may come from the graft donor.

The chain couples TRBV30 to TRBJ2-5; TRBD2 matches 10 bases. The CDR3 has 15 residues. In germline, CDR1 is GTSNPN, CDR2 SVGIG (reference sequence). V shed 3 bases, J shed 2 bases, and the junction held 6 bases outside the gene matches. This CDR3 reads CAWSPGTSAQETQYF. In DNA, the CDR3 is TGTGCCTGGAGCCCAGGGACTAGCGCGCAAGAGACCCAGTACTTC.

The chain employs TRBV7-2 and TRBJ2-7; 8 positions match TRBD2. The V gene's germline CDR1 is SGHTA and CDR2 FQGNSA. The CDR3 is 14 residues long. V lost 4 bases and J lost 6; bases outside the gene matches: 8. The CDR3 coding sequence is TGTGCCAGCAGCTCTGGACTAGCCGTTGGCGAGCAGTACTTC. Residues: CASSSGLAVGEQYF.

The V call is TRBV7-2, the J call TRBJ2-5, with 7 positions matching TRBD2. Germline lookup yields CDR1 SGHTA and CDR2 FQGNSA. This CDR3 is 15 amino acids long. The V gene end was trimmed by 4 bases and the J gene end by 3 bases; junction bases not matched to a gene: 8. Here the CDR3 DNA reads TGTGCCAGCAGCTCGGTTAAGGGGAGGGAAGAGACCCAGTACTTC. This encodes CASSSVKGREETQYF. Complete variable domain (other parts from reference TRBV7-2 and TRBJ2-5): GAGVSQSPSNKVTEKGKDVELRCDPISGHTALYWYRQSLGQGLEFLIYFQGNSAPDKSGLPSDRFSAERTGGSVSTLTIQRTQQEDSAVYLCASSSVKGREETQYFGPGTRLLVL.

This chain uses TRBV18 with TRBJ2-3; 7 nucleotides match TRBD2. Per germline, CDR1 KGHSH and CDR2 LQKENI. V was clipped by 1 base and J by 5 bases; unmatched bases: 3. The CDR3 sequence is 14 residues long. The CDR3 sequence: CASSPLGGRDTQYF. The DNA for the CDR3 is TGTGCCAGCTCACCACTCGGGGGGAGAGATACGCAGTATTTT.

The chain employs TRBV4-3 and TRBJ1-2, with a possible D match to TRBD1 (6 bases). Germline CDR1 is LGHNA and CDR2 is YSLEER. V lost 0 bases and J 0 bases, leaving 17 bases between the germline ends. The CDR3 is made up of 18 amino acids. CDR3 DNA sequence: TGCGCCAGCAGCCAAGATGTGCAGGTGGGGGCTACTAACTATGGCTACACCTTC. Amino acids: CASSQDVQVGATNYGYTF.

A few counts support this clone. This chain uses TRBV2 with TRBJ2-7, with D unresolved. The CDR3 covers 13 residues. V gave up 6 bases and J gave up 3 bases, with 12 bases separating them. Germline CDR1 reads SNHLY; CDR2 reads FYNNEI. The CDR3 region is CASRESSLYEQYF. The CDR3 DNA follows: TGTGCCAGCAGGGAAAGTAGCCTCTACGAGCAGTACTTC.

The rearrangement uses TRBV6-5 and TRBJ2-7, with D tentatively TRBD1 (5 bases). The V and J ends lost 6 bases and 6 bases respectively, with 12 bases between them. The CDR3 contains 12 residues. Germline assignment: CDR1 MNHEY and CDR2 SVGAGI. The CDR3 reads CASSRELGEQYF. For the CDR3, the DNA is TGTGCCAGCAGCAGGGAATTGGGCGAGCAGTACTTC.

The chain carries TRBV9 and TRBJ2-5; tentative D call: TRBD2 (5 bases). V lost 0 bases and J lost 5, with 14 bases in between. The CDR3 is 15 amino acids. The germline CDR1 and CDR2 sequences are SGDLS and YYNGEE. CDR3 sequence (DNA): TGTGCCAGCAGCGTAGTCGGGATGATAGGGGAGACCCAGTACTTC. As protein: CASSVVGMIGETQYF.

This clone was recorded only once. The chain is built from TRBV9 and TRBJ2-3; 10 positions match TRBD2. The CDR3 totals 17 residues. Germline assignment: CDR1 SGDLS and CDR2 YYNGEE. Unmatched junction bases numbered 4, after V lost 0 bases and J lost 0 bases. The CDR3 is CASSVGTSGASTDTQYF. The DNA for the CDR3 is TGTGCCAGCAGCGTAGGAACTAGCGGGGCGAGCACAGATACGCAGTATTTT.

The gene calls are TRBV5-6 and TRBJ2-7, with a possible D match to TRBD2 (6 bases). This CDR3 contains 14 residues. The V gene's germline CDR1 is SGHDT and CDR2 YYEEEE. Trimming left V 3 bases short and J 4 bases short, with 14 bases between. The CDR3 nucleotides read TGTGCCAGCAGCTCCCCGACTGGACTATACGAGCAGTACTTC. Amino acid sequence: CASSSPTGLYEQYF.

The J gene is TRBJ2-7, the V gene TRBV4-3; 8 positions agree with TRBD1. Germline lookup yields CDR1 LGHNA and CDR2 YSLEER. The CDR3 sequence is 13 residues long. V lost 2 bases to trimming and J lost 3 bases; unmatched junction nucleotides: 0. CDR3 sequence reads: CASSQTGGYEQYF. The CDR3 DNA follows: TGCGCCAGCAGCCAAACAGGGGGCTACGAGCAGTACTTC.

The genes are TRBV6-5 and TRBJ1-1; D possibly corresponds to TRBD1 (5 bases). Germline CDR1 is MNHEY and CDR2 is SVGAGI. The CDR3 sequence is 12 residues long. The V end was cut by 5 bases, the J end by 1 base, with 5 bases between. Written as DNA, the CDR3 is TGTGCCAGCAGTACAGGGAACACTGAAGCTTTCTTT. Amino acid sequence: CASSTGNTEAFF.

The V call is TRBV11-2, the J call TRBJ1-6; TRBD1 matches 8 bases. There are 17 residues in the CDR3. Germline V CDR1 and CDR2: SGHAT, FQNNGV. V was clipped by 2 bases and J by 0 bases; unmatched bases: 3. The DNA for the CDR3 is TGTGCCAGCAGCTTATGGACAGGGAGCTCCTATAATTCACCCCTCCACTTT. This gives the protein CASSLWTGSSYNSPLHF.

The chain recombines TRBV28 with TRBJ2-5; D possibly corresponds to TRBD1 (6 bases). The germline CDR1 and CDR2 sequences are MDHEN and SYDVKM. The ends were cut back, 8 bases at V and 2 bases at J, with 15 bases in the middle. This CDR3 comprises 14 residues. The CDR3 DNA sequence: TGTGCCAGCCATCCCTGGACAGATCAAGAGACCCAGTACTTC. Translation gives CASHPWTDQETQYF.

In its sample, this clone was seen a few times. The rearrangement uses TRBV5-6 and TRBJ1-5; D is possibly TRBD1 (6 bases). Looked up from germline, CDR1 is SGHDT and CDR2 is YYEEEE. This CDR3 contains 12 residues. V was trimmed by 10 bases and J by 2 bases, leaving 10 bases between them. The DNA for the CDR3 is TGTGCCGCAGGGGAACGCAATCAGCCCCAGCATTTT. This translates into CAAGERNQPQHF.

The DNA for the CDR3 is TGTGCCAGCAGTGCCCCCGGGGGGGCGTGGACTGAAGCTTTCTTT. Its translation is CASSAPGGAWTEAFF. The J gene is TRBJ1-1, the V gene TRBV6-1, with D maybe TRBD1 (6 bases). There are 15 residues in the CDR3. The V end lost 4 bases, the J end lost 5 bases, and 17 bases lay between the germline ends. From germline, CDR1 is MNHNS and CDR2 SASEGT.

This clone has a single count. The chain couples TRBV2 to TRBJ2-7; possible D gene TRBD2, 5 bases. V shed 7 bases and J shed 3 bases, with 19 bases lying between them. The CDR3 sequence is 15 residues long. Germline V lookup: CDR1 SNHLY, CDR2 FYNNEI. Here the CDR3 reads CASIKLDSGNYEQYF. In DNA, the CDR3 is TGTGCCAGCATTAAATTGGACTCCGGGAACTACGAGCAGTACTTC.

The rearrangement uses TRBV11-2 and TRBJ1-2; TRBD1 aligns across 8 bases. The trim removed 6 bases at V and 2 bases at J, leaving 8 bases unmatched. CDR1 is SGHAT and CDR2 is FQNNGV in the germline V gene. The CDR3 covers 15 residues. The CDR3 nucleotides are TGTGCCAGCAGTGGGCCGGCAGGGGGCAACTATGGCTACACCTTC. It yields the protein CASSGPAGGNYGYTF.